Following are 14 T cell receptor beta chains from one sample sequenced in a study of T-cell reconstitution after alpha-beta-depleted transplantation in children. Construction of the TCRbeta library involved unique molecular identifiers. Each CDR3 protein is one row after TCRdb ran MiXCR on the PCR reads. Among 750,000 to 950,000 distinct CDR3 sequences listed, roughly 15% were seen once. Sample: PBMCs, mostly from graft donor cells, taken 360 days after TCRalphabeta/CD19-depleted stem cell transplant. These receptors all stem from a male patient between 10 and 17 years old who had a stem cell transplant for acute lymphoblastic leukemia, so the T cells may come from the graft donor.

The rearrangement joins TRBV10-3 to TRBJ2-7; 8 bases line up with TRBD1. The CDR3 totals 15 residues. Germline assignment: CDR1 ENHRY and CDR2 SYGVKD. V was pared by 7 bases and J by 4 bases, with 12 bases of the junction left unmatched. CDR3 in amino acids: CAIKFDRGREYEQYF. The CDR3 DNA sequence: TGTGCCATCAAGTTTGACAGGGGAAGAGAATACGAGCAGTACTTC.

The rearrangement links TRBV12-3 or TRBV12-4 to TRBJ2-2; D is perhaps TRBD1 (6 bases). V lost 7 bases to trimming and J lost 3 bases, with 12 bases between them. This CDR3 is built from 14 residues. This chain's CDR3 is CASTRTAYTGELFF. In DNA, the CDR3 is TGTGCCAGCACCCGGACAGCTTACACCGGGGAGCTGTTTTTT.

The rearrangement links TRBV12-3 or TRBV12-4 to TRBJ2-1; unclear D gene. The CDR3 covers 17 residues. Deletions cut 3 bases from V and 3 bases from J, with 18 bases between. CDR3 sequence reads: CASSLGSSLPFYNEQFF. The CDR3 DNA reads TGTGCCAGCAGTTTGGGCAGTAGCCTCCCCTTCTACAATGAGCAGTTCTTC.

In this sample, this clonotype turned up many times. The chain uses TRBV5-1 and TRBJ2-3, with D possibly being TRBD1 (6 bases). Looked up from germline, CDR1 is SGHRS and CDR2 is YFSETQ. CDR3 length: 14 amino acids. The V end was cut by 6 bases, the J end by 6 bases, with 17 bases between. In DNA form, the CDR3 reads TGCGCCAGCAAACGGACAGATCCTTTCGATACGCAGTATTTT. It yields the protein CASKRTDPFDTQYF.

There are many counts of this clonotype. This rearrangement joins TRBV4-1 to TRBJ2-7; 11 bases are shared with TRBD2. The germline V gene has CDR1 MGHRA and CDR2 YSYEKL. The ends lost 0 bases at V and 4 bases at J; junction bases unmatched: 8. This CDR3 has 17 residues. CDR3 sequence reads: CASSQDRIAGGPYEQYF. The CDR3 nucleotides are TGCGCCAGCAGCCAAGATAGGATAGCGGGAGGGCCTTACGAGCAGTACTTC.

The chain joins TRBV5-1 to TRBJ2-2; 7 bases align to TRBD2. This CDR3 comprises 16 residues. The V gene end was trimmed by 2 bases and the J gene end by 2 bases; junction bases not matched to a gene: 6. The germline V gene has CDR1 SGHRS and CDR2 YFSETQ. CDR3 amino acids: CASSFGAGTNTGELFF. The CDR3 region has the DNA TGCGCCAGCAGCTTCGGAGCGGGAACAAACACCGGGGAGCTGTTTTTT.

The V call is TRBV12-3 or TRBV12-4, the J call TRBJ2-1; 8 bases line up with TRBD2. V gave up 3 bases and J gave up 8 bases; unmatched junction bases: 6. CDR3 length: 14 amino acids. The CDR3 DNA is TGTGCCAGCAGTTTGGCGGGAGGCGGGGATGAGCAGTTCTTC. Protein product: CASSLAGGGDEQFF.

This clonotype has a handful of counts. The gene calls are TRBV20-1 and TRBJ2-1; unclear D gene. This CDR3 spans 13 amino acids. Trimming shortened V by 5 bases and J by 6 bases, and 14 bases separated the two germline ends. CDR1 is DFQATT, CDR2 SNEGSKA, per germline (reference sequence). The chain's CDR3 is CSALVGFFNEQFF. CDR3 DNA sequence: TGCAGTGCTTTAGTAGGCTTTTTCAATGAGCAGTTCTTC.

The J gene is TRBJ2-7, the V gene TRBV29-1, with a tentative D call TRBD2 (6 bases). Germline V CDR1 and CDR2: SQVTM, ANQGSEA. V lost 1 base and J lost 3, with 22 bases in between. The CDR3 length is 17 residues. The CDR3 nucleotides read TGCAGCGTTGAAGGCGGGGCGGCAGGAGCCCCTTTCTACGAGCAGTACTTC. The encoded protein is CSVEGGAAGAPFYEQYF.

In its sample, this clonotype was seen a few times. This chain joins TRBV5-1 and TRBJ1-5; D might be TRBD1 (6 bases). V lost 3 bases to trimming and J lost 0 bases, with 28 bases between them. This CDR3 is built from 21 residues. Germline V gene lookup returns CDR1 SGHRS and CDR2 YFSETQ. This CDR3 is CASSWGHWAGRRLVSNQPQHF. DNA of the CDR3: TGCGCCAGCAGCTGGGGGCACTGGGCAGGGAGGAGGCTAGTTAGCAATCAGCCCCAGCATTTT.

Only a few counts were recorded for this clonotype. The chain has TRBV12-3 or TRBV12-4 and TRBJ2-5, with 9 bases lining up with TRBD2. There are 15 residues in the CDR3. The V and J ends lost 6 bases and 5 bases, in that order; junction bases with no gene match: 10. The CDR3 sequence: CASSSHSGRRETQYF. CDR3 coding DNA: TGTGCCAGCAGCTCGCATAGCGGGAGAAGGGAGACCCAGTACTTC.

V is TRBV6-5 and J is TRBJ1-5, with a possible D match to TRBD1 (5 bases). Germline-derived CDR1 and CDR2 are MNHEY and SVGAGI. V was clipped by 2 bases and J by 7 bases, with 12 bases between them. This CDR3 has 14 amino acids. CDR3 sequence: CASSYVGGNQPQHF. The DNA for the CDR3 is TGTGCCAGCAGTTACGTCGGGGGAAACCAGCCCCAGCATTTT.

This clonotype was observed a handful of times. The rearrangement uses TRBV29-1 and TRBJ2-1, with 8 positions matching TRBD2. With 6 bases clipped from V and 7 bases from J, the junction kept 11 bases outside the gene matches. The CDR3 extends over 14 amino acids. Germline CDR1 is SQVTM and CDR2 is ANQGSEA. The CDR3 reads CSVGPGLERNEQFF. CDR3 in DNA: TGCAGCGTGGGGCCGGGACTAGAGAGGAATGAGCAGTTCTTC.

There are many counts of this clonotype. The gene calls are TRBV3-1 and TRBJ2-1; 8 positions agree with TRBD2. The trim removed 6 bases at V and 7 bases at J, leaving 8 bases unmatched. The germline gives CDR1 LGHDT, CDR2 YNNKEL (reference sequence). The CDR3 has 14 residues. CDR3: CASRHSGKRNEQFF. As DNA, the CDR3 is TGTGCCAGCAGGCATAGCGGGAAAAGGAATGAGCAGTTCTTC.